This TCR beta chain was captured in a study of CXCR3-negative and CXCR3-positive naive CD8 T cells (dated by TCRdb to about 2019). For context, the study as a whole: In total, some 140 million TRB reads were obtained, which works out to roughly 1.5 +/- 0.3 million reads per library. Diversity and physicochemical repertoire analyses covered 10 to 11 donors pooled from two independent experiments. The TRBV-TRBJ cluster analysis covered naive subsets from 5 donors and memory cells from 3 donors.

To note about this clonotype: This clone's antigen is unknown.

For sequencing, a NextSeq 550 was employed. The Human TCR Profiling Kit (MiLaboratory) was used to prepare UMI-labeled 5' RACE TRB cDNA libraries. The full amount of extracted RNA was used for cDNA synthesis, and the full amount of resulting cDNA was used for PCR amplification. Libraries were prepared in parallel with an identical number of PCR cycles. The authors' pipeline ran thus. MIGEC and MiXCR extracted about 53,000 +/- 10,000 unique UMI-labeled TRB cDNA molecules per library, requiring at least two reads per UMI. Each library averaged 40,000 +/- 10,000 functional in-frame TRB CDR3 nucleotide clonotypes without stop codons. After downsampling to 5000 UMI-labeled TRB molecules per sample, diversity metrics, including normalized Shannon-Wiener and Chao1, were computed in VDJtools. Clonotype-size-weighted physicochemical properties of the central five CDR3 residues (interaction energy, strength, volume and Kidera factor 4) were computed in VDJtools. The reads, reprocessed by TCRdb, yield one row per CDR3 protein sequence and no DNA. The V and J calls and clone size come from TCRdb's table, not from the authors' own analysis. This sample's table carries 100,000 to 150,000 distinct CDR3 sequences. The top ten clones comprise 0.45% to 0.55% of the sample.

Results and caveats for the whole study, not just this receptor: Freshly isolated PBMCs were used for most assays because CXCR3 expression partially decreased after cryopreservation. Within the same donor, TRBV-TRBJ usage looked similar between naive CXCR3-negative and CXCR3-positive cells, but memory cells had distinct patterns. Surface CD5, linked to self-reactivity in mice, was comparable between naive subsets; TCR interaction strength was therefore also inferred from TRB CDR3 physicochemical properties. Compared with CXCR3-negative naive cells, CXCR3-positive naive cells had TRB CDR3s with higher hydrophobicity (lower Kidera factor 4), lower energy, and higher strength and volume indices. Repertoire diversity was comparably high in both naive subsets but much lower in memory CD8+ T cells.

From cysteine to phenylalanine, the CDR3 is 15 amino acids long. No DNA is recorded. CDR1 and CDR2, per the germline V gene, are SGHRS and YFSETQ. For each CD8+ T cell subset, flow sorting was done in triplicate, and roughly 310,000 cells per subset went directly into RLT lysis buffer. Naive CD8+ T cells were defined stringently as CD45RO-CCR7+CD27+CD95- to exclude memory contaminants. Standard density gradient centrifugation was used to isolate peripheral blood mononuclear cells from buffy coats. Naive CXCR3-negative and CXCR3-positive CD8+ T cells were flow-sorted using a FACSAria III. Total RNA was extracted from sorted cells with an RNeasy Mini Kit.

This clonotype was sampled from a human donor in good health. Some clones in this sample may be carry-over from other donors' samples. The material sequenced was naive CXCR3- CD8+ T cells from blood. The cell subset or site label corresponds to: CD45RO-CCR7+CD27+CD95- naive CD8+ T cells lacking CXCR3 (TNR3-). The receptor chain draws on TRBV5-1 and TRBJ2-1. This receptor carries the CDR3 CASSPRGTVFDEQFF.